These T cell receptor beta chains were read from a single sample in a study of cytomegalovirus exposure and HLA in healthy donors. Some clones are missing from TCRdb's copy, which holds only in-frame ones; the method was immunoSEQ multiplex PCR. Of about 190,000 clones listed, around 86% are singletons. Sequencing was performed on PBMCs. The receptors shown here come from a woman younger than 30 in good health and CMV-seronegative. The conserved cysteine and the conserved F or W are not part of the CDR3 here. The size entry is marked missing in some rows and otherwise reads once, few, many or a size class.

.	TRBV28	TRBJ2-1	ASSSGLAVYNEQF
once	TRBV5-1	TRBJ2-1	ASSLETSGGLDEQF
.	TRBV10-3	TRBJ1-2	AISESTGGGYGYT
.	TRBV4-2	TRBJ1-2	ASSQSLQGRYGYT
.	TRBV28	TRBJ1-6	ASSLQGVGSPLH
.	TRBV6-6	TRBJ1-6	ASSYGERSPLH
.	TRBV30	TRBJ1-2	AWRTGNYGYT
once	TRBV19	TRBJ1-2	ATKDRDSYGYT
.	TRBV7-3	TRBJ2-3	ASSSQAGDTQY
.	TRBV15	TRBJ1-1	ATSWGGGLNTEAF
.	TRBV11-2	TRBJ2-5	ASSLAGQGKETQY
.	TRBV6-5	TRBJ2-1	ASSSGQGGLDEQF
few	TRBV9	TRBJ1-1	ASSVTRNTEAF
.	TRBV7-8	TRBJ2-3	ASSPEGRDVDTQY
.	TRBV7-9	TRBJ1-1	ASSPQGGTEAF
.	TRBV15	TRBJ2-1	ATSSRGLAGLSYNEQF
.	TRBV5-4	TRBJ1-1	ASSPPANRDTEAF
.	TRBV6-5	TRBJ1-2	ASRQDRGTHYGYT
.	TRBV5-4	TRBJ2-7	ASSRRGVAGGEGYEQY
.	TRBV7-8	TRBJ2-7	ASKSGTGAYEQY
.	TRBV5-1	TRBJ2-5	ASTGQGGKQETQY
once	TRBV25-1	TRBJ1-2	ASSASGTRGNYGYT
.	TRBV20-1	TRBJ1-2	SASRASGYT
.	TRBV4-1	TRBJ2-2	ASSQGLLGGEGPGELF
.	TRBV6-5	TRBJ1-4	ASSHSTGANEELF
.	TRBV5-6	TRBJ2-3	ASSLGDRGTDTQY
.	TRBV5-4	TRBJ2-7	ASSRRLGTSDPRVHEQY
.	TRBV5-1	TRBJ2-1	ASSLRAIEGYNEQF
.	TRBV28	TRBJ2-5	ASTPLSGQVLQETQY
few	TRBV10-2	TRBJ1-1	ASVYQGQTKAF
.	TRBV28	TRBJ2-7	ASSLLPGQGLSEQY
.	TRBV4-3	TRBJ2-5	ASSQGGLAGAETQY
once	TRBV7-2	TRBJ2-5	ASSLRGPRYQETQY
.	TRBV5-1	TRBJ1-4	ASSQTGFVEKLF
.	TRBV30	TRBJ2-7	AWSVGTAEYEQY
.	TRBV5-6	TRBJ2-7	ASSLVQGARYEQY
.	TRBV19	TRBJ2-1	ASSISLFNGQF
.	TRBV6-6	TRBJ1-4	ASSRYRRYEKLF
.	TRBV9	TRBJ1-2	ASSWTDSPNYGYT
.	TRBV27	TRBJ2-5	ASSRTSGTRETQY